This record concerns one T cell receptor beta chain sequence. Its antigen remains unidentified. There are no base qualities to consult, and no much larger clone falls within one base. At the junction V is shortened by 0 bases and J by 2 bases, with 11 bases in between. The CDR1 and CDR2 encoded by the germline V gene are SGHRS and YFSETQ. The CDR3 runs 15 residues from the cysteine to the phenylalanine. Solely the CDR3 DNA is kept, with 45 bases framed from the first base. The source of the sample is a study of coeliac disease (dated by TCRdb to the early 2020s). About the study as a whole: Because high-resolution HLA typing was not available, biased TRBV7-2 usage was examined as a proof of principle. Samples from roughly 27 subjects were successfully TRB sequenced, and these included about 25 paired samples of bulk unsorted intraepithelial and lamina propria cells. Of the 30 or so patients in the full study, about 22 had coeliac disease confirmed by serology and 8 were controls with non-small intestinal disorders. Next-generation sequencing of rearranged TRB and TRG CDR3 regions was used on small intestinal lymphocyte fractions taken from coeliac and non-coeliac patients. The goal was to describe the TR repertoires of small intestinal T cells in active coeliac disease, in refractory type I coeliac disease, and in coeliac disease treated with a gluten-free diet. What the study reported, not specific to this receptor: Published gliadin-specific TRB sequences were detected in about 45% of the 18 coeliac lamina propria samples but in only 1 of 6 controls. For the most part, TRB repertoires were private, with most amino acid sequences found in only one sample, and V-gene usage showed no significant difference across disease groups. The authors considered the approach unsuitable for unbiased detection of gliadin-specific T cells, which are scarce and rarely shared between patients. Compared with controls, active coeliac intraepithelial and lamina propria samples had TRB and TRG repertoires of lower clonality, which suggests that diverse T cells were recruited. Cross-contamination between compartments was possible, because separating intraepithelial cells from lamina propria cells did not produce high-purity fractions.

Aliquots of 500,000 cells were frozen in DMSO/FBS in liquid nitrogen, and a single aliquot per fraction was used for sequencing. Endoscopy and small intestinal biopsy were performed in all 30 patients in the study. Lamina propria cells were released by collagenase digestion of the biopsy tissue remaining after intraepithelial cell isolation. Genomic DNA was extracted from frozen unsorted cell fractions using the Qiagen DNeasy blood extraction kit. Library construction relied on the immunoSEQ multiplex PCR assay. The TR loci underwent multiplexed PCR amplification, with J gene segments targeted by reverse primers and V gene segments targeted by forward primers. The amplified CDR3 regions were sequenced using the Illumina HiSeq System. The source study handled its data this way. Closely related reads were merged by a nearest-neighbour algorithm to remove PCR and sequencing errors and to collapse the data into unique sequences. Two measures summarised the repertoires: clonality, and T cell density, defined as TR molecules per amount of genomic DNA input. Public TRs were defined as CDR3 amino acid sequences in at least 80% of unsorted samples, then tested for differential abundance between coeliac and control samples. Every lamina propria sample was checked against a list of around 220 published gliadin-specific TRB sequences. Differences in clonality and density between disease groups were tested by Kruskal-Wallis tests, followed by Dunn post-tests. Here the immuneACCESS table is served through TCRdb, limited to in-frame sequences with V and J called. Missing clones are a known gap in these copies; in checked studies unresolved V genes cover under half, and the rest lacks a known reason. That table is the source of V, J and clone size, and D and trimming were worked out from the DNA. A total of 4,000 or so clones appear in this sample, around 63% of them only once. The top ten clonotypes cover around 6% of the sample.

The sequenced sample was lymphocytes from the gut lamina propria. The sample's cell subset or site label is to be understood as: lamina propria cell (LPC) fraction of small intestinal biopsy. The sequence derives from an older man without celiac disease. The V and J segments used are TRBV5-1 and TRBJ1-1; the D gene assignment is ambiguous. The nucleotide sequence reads TGCGCCAGCAGCTTGGAACAGCCTACAAACACTGAAGCTTTCTTT. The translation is CASSLEQPTNTEAFF. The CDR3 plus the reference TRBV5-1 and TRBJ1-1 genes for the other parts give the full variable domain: KAGVTQTPRYLIKTRGQQVTLSCSPISGHRSVSWYQQTPGQGLQFLFEYFSETQRNKGNFPGRFSGRQFSNSRSEMNVSTLELGDSALYLCASSLEQPTNTEAFFGQGTRLTVV.